Below, 12 T cell receptor beta chains from the same sample are listed, as sequenced in a study of shared clonotypes between healthy human individuals. Using immunoSEQ multiplex PCR, the repertoire was profiled, and TCRdb retains in-frame clones only, with some absent. The table has 2,500,000 or so clones, 85% to 95% seen once; the top ten hold roughly 0.34%. The sequenced sample consisted of naive CD4+ T cells from PBMCs. Subset reported: CD45RA+ positively selected. The receptor set was obtained from a man between 18 and 29 years old in good health. Some clones in this sample may be carry-over from other donors' samples.

The chain carries TRBV30 and TRBJ2-7; 7 positions agree with TRBD1. With V trimmed by 7 bases and J by 0 bases, 6 bases remained unmatched. This CDR3 has 13 residues. Germline-derived CDR1 and CDR2 are GTSNPN and SVGIG (reference sequence). In nucleotides, the CDR3 is TGTGCCTCGACAGGGTCCCACTCCTACGAGCAGTACTTC. Translating gives CASTGSHSYEQYF. The full variable domain, completed using reference TRBV30 and TRBJ2-7, is SQTIHQWPATLVQPVGSPLSLECTVEGTSNPNLYWYRQAAGRGLQLLFYSVGIGQISSEVPQNLSASRPQDRQFILSSKKLLLSDSGFYLCASTGSHSYEQYFGPGTRLTVT.

V gene TRBV10-3 combines with J gene TRBJ1-4, with 7 bases matching TRBD1. Trimming at V came to 4 bases and at J to 3 bases, leaving 2 bases not matched to a gene. Germline loops: CDR1 ENHRY, CDR2 SYGVKD. The CDR3 contains 14 residues. CDR3: CAISAGQPNEKLFF. The CDR3 region has the DNA TGTGCCATCAGTGCGGGACAGCCTAATGAAAAACTGTTTTTT.

A note on this clone: Within the sample, other DNA sequences also encode this same CDR3. CDR3 amino acids: CASSIGRQGATDTQYF. The CDR3 DNA reads as TGTGCCAGTAGTATAGGACGACAGGGGGCCACAGATACGCAGTATTTT. This rearrangement joins TRBV19 to TRBJ2-3; 10 bases map to TRBD1. The germline gives CDR1 LNHDA, CDR2 SQIVND (reference sequence). J gave up 2 bases and V 1 base, and 3 bases lay outside the gene matches. The CDR3 covers 16 residues. Drawing the rest from reference TRBV19 and TRBJ2-3, the complete variable domain is DGGITQSPKYLFRKEGQNVTLSCEQNLNHDAMYWYRQDPGQGLRLIYYSQIVNDFQKGDIAEGYSVSREKKESFPLTVTSAQKNPTAFYLCASSIGRQGATDTQYFGPGTRLTVL.

The J gene is TRBJ2-3, the V gene TRBV7-3; no reliable D call. Germline assignment: CDR1 SGHTA and CDR2 FQGTGA. This CDR3 has 14 residues. Trimming removed 2 bases from V and 6 bases from J, with 12 bases in between. Here the CDR3 DNA reads TGTGCCAGCAGCTTAGCGGCCGCCTCGGATACGCAGTATTTT. Translation: CASSLAAASDTQYF.

The chain employs TRBV11-2 and TRBJ2-7, with TRBD2 matching 7 bases. CDR3 length equals 13 residues. V was clipped by 6 bases and J by 2 bases; unmatched bases: 4. Per the germline V gene, CDR1 is SGHAT and CDR2 is FQNNGV. The CDR3 DNA follows: TGTGCCAGCAGGAGTGGGAGGGCCTACGAGCAGTACTTC. Its translation is CASRSGRAYEQYF.

The rearrangement joins TRBV30 to TRBJ1-6, with 7 bases lining up with TRBD1. The length of the CDR3 is 15 residues. With V trimmed by 3 bases and J by 2 bases, 4 bases remained unmatched. The germline V gene encodes CDR1 GTSNPN and CDR2 SVGIG (reference sequence). The CDR3: CAWRQGMAYNSPLHF. The DNA for the CDR3 is TGTGCCTGGAGACAGGGGATGGCCTATAATTCACCCCTCCACTTT.

The chain is built from TRBV7-9 and TRBJ2-7, with D maybe TRBD2 (5 bases). Germline CDR1 SEHNR, CDR2 FQNEAQ (reference sequence). This CDR3 comprises 13 residues. The V and J ends lost 5 bases and 6 bases respectively, with 14 bases between them. The CDR3: CASSRGSEGEQYF. In DNA form, the CDR3 reads TGTGCCAGCAGCCGCGGGTCTGAGGGCGAGCAGTACTTC.

This clone has only a few counts. The genes are TRBV19 and TRBJ2-2; maybe TRBD2 (6 bases). The V end was cut by 7 bases, the J end by 6 bases, with 15 bases between. CDR3 length: 14 residues. Germline CDR1 and CDR2: LNHDA and SQIVND (reference sequence). CDR3 bases: TGTGCCAGTACCCAACGGGGGAGTGCCGGGGAGCTGTTTTTT. It codes for CASTQRGSAGELFF.

The gene calls are TRBV19 and TRBJ2-1; 10 nucleotides align to TRBD2. The germline V gene encodes CDR1 LNHDA and CDR2 SQIVND (reference sequence). The V gene end was trimmed by 7 bases and the J gene end by 0 bases; junction bases not matched to a gene: 9. The CDR3 has 17 amino acids. CDR3 DNA: TGTGCCAGTACTGGGCTAGCGGGAGTGACCTCCTACAATGAGCAGTTCTTC. Amino acid sequence: CASTGLAGVTSYNEQFF. The full variable domain, its missing parts supplied by reference TRBV19 and TRBJ2-1, is DGGITQSPKYLFRKEGQNVTLSCEQNLNHDAMYWYRQDPGQGLRLIYYSQIVNDFQKGDIAEGYSVSREKKESFPLTVTSAQKNPTAFYLCASTGLAGVTSYNEQFFGPGTRLTVL.

The V and J genes are TRBV19 and TRBJ1-1, with D unclear. Germline CDR1 LNHDA, CDR2 SQIVND (reference sequence). V lost 4 bases, J lost 1 base, and 13 bases lay in between. This CDR3 has 15 residues. CDR3 loop: CASSNFIWGNTEAFF. For the CDR3, the DNA is TGTGCCAGTAGTAACTTCATATGGGGGAACACTGAAGCTTTCTTT.

To note about this clone: This same CDR3 is encoded by further DNA sequences in the sample. The J gene is TRBJ1-1, the V gene TRBV18; D is ambiguous. The germline V gene encodes CDR1 KGHSH and CDR2 LQKENI. The CDR3 contains 14 residues. V was pared by 1 base and J by 1 base, with 7 bases between. The CDR3: CASSPRVENTEAFF. The CDR3 DNA sequence: TGTGCCAGCTCACCACGGGTAGAGAACACTGAAGCTTTCTTT.

The V gene is TRBV7-2, the J gene TRBJ2-2, with TRBD2 identical over 8 bases. Germline-derived CDR1 and CDR2 are SGHTA and FQGNSA. The CDR3 is made up of 15 amino acids. The V and J ends lost 4 bases and 5 bases, in that order; junction bases with no gene match: 6. The CDR3 loop is CASSSRLAWTGELFF. The DNA for the CDR3 is TGTGCCAGCAGCTCCAGACTAGCGTGGACCGGGGAGCTGTTTTTT.